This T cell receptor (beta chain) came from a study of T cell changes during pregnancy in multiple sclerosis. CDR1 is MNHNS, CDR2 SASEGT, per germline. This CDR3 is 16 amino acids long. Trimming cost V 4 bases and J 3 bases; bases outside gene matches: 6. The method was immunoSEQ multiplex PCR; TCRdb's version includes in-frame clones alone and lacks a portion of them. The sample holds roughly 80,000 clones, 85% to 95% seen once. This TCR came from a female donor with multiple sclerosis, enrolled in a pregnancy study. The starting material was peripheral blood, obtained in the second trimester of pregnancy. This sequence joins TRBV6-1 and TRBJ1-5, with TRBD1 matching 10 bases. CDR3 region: CASSGPGQGYNQPQHF. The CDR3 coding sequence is TGTGCCAGCAGTGGGCCGGGACAGGGGTACAATCAGCCCCAGCATTTT.